Listed here are 2 T cell receptor beta chains from one sample, sequenced in a study of response to subunit inactivated influenza vaccine. MiXCR was run by TCRdb on the RT-PCR reads, yielding one entry per CDR3 protein. The table shows a few hundred thousand distinct CDR3 sequences, with approximately 15% occurring only once. The sample was PBMCs from blood, taken approximately 13 days after vaccination. The receptors stem from a man aged 45-60 years who received an inactivated influenza vaccine.

This clonotype was counted ten times or more. V usage is TRBV28 and J usage is TRBJ2-7; 9 bases align to TRBD2. Trimming removed 3 bases from V and 4 bases from J; junction bases left unmatched: 4. The V gene's germline CDR1 is MDHEN and CDR2 SYDVKM. The CDR3 runs 14 residues. CDR3 sequence reads: CASSLASGVYEQYF. The CDR3 DNA follows: TGTGCCAGCAGTTTGGCTAGCGGGGTTTACGAGCAGTACTTC.

This clonotype showed up just a few times. The chain carries TRBV12-3 or TRBV12-4 and TRBJ2-7, with TRBD1 identical over 9 bases. The CDR3 extends over 16 amino acids. J gave up 2 bases and V 2 bases, and 7 bases lay outside the gene matches. The CDR3 reads CASSLKDRGYPYEQYF. As DNA, the CDR3 is TGTGCCAGCAGTTTAAAAGACAGGGGGTATCCCTACGAGCAGTACTTC.